Listed here is a single TCR beta chain. No antigen is known for it. Clones were sequenced by immunoSEQ multiplex PCR, and TCRdb holds only the in-frame ones, with some missing. The profile shows more than 20,000 clones, approximately 85% of them singletons. The data derive from a study of T cells in narcolepsy. Study observations and caveats: Autoreactive HCRT-specific and TRIB2-specific clonotypes were marked in same-patient CSF-versus-blood CD4+ comparisons.

The CDR3 sequence is 13 residues long. V lost 0 bases and J lost 3, with 6 bases in between. Germline CDR1 and CDR2: GTSNPN and SVGIG (reference sequence). Sequenced: memory (CD45RA-) CD4+ T cells from blood. V is TRBV30 and J is TRBJ1-3; D call uncertain. The source is a human donor in good health. In DNA form, the CDR3 reads TGTGCCTGGAGTGTAGGAGGTGGAAACACCATATATTTT. Protein sequence: CAWSVGGGNTIYF.